This entry lists 22 T cell receptor beta chains sequenced from one sample in a study of blood T cells in healthy people across ages (dated by TCRdb to between 2014 and 2017). The method behind the library was 5' RACE. The sequencer listed for this sample is Illumina HiSeq 2500. A second 7 to 11 cycle PCR used a sample-barcoded 5' primer and a J-beta primer mix. The public sequencing data were trimmed at Q25 with fastp and processed into clonotypes with MiXCR by TCRdb, which kept only in-frame beta chains. Entries are consolidated by CDR3 protein sequence, retaining the most common genes and DNA. The sample table records around 690,000 distinct CDR3 sequences; roughly 58% of these occur just once. The ten most abundant clones make up about two fifths of the sample. Input material: blood. Every receptor here comes from a man aged 55 to 70 in good health.

The chain combines TRBV12-3 or TRBV12-4 with TRBJ1-1, with a weak D call TRBD1 (5 bases). Trimming took off 3 bases at V and 5 bases at J, with 13 bases between the two ends. The CDR3 totals 14 residues. The CDR3 DNA is TGTGCCAGCAGTTTCCAGGGAGGGAGTACTGAAGCTTTCTTT. It is translated as CASSFQGGSTEAFF.

The chain combines TRBV20-1 with TRBJ2-7; no definite D call. This CDR3 is built from 12 residues. V lost 1 base, J lost 2 bases, and 6 bases lay in between. Germline CDR1 DFQATT, CDR2 SNEGSKA (reference sequence). The CDR3 coding sequence is TGCAGTGCTAGAGCTGAGGCCTACGAGCAGTACTTC. This sequence encodes CSARAEAYEQYF.

This clonotype has only a few counts. The chain links TRBV12-3 or TRBV12-4 to TRBJ2-7, with D tentatively TRBD2 (6 bases). The CDR3 contains 13 residues. Between the trimmed V and J ends, which lost 6 bases and 0 bases, there was a span of 9 bases. Here the CDR3 DNA reads TGTGCCAGCAGGGCCGGGAGCTCCTACGAGCAGTACTTC. This encodes CASRAGSSYEQYF.

This chain links TRBV5-7 with TRBJ2-3; 11 nucleotides align to TRBD1. TRBV5-7 is reported as an ORF; its role is uncertain. V was clipped by 5 bases and J by 13 bases; unmatched bases: 9. The CDR3 totals 13 residues. The CDR3 bases are TGTGCCAGCAGAGAGGACAGGGGGCGACTTAAGTATTTT. It specifies CASREDRGRLKYF.

V usage is TRBV6-2 or TRBV6-3 and J usage is TRBJ2-3, with D perhaps TRBD2 (5 bases). Germline V gene data show CDR1 as MNHEY and CDR2 as SVGEGT. V gave up 2 bases and J gave up 5 bases, with 11 bases separating them. The length of the CDR3 is 14 residues. In DNA form, the CDR3 reads TGTGCCAGCAGTTACCCTAGTGCGGGAGATACGCAGTATTTT. Protein sequence: CASSYPSAGDTQYF.

The rearrangement uses TRBV28 and TRBJ1-4; 9 bases align to TRBD1. Germline V gene lookup returns CDR1 MDHEN and CDR2 SYDVKM. V shed 8 bases, J shed 7 bases, and the junction held 11 bases outside the gene matches. This CDR3 has 15 residues. The CDR3 nucleotides read TGTGCCAGCGCGAGCGGGGACAGGGTTCTTGAAAAACTGTTTTTT. This encodes CASASGDRVLEKLFF.

The table lists this clonotype with a few counts. The chain has TRBV3-1 and TRBJ1-5; the D is unclear. V was trimmed by 0 bases and J by 5 bases, leaving 5 bases between them. This CDR3 is built from 13 residues. Per germline, CDR1 LGHDT and CDR2 YNNKEL (reference sequence). The CDR3 DNA follows: TGTGCCAGCAGCCAAGATCGGGATCAGCCCCAGCATTTT. It codes for CASSQDRDQPQHF. Looking up the rest from reference TRBV3-1 and TRBJ1-5 gives the full variable domain: DTAVSQTPKYLVTQMGNDKSIKCEQNLGHDTMYWYKQDSKKFLKIMFSYNNKELIINETVPNRFSPKSPDKAHLNLHINSLELGDSAVYFCASSQDRDQPQHFGDGTRLSIL.

This chain joins TRBV9 and TRBJ2-5; 9 bases are shared with TRBD2. Per the germline V gene, CDR1 is SGDLS and CDR2 is YYNGEE. With V trimmed by 4 bases and J by 4 bases, 11 bases remained unmatched. CDR3 size: 16 residues. The CDR3: CASSPFRSGGPETQYF. CDR3 in DNA: TGTGCCAGCAGCCCTTTTCGTAGCGGGGGCCCAGAGACCCAGTACTTC.

CDR3 DNA: TGTGCCAGCACGGCAGCGAACTATGGCTACACCTTC. Translation: CASTAANYGYTF. The rearrangement joins TRBV6-1 to TRBJ1-2; D not resolved. With 7 bases removed from V and 2 bases from J, the gap between germline ends came to 8 bases. Germline CDR1 MNHNS, CDR2 SASEGT. The CDR3 consists of 12 residues.

The chain combines TRBV10-2 with TRBJ2-5; TRBD2 agrees at 15 bases. Germline V gene data show CDR1 as WSHSY and CDR2 as SAAADI. This CDR3 comprises 16 residues. V was pared by 7 bases and J by 3 bases, with 6 bases of the junction left unmatched. The CDR3, as DNA: TGCGCCAGCAAGAGGACTAGCGGGGGGGCGGAAGAGACCCAGTACTTC. Amino acids: CASKRTSGGAEETQYF.

The gene calls are TRBV9 and TRBJ2-1; 8 bases are a match to TRBD2. The CDR3 loop spans 15 amino acids. V shed 0 bases, J shed 2 bases, and the junction held 1 base outside the gene matches. Germline CDR1 reads SGDLS; CDR2 reads YYNGEE. This CDR3 reads CASSVDGGAYNEQFF. The DNA for the CDR3 is TGTGCCAGCAGCGTAGACGGGGGGGCCTACAATGAGCAGTTCTTC.

The chain recombines TRBV20-1 with TRBJ2-3; D possibly corresponds to TRBD1 (6 bases). The CDR3 spans 11 residues. The V and J ends lost 6 bases and 6 bases respectively, with 10 bases between them. Germline-derived CDR1 and CDR2 are DFQATT and SNEGSKA (reference sequence). The CDR3 loop reads CSANRDDTQYF. The CDR3 nucleotides read TGCAGTGCCAACAGGGACGATACGCAGTATTTT.

In this sample, this clonotype turned up a few times. J is TRBJ2-3 and V is TRBV7-2; D gene ambiguous. V lost 3 bases to trimming and J lost 6 bases, with 13 bases between them. Germline V CDR1 and CDR2: SGHTA, FQGNSA. CDR3 length: 14 amino acids. The CDR3 DNA reads TGTGCCAGCAGCTTGGACGCCTTAAAGGATACGCAGTATTTT. It specifies CASSLDALKDTQYF.

The chain joins TRBV4-2 to TRBJ2-7, with TRBD1 identical over 11 bases. Germline trimming cut 1 base from V and 4 bases from J; bases unmatched to any gene: 9. Germline V gene data show CDR1 as LGHNA and CDR2 as YNFKEQ. The CDR3 extends over 17 amino acids. The CDR3 DNA is TGTGCCAGCAGCCAAGGGCCACCGGGACAGGGGGAGTACGAGCAGTACTTC. It is translated as CASSQGPPGQGEYEQYF.

In the case of this clonotype: The junction does not match germline at one end; this may be a read error. The rearrangement joins TRBV4-1 to TRBJ1-4, with 7 bases fitting TRBD1. The CDR3 spans 15 residues. Germline V lookup: CDR1 MGHRA, CDR2 YSYEKL. CDR3: CTSSQPDRVGEKLFF. CDR3 bases: TGCACCAGCAGCCAACCAGACAGGGTGGGTGAAAAACTGTTTTTT.

The V and J genes are TRBV20-1 and TRBJ2-7; 8 bases match TRBD2. The J call may be faulty, since TRBJ2-1 better matches the DNA end. The CDR3 extends over 16 amino acids. CDR1 and CDR2 from the germline V gene are DFQATT and SNEGSKA (reference sequence). The CDR3 coding sequence is TGCAGTGCTAGGCCTGGTTCCGCGGGGGGACTCAGGGAGCAGTTCTTC. Protein sequence: CSARPGSAGGLREQFF.

This clonotype came up a few times. This sequence joins TRBV6-5 and TRBJ2-1; D uncertain. The germline gives CDR1 MNHEY, CDR2 SVGAGI. This CDR3 region has 16 residues. Deletions cut 2 bases from V and 8 bases from J, with 19 bases between. The chain's CDR3 is CASSYDWATVDDEQFF. In nucleotides, the CDR3 is TGTGCCAGCAGTTACGATTGGGCGACGGTCGACGATGAGCAGTTCTTC.

V usage is TRBV5-1 and J usage is TRBJ2-6, with D possibly TRBD2 on 5 matching bases. Germline CDR1 and CDR2: SGHRS and YFSETQ. This CDR3 is 16 amino acids long. The ends were cut back, 2 bases at V and 0 bases at J, with 9 bases in the middle. CDR3 sequence reads: CASSFGESSGANVLTF. CDR3 in DNA: TGCGCCAGCAGCTTCGGGGAGAGCTCTGGGGCCAACGTCCTGACTTTC.

The chain combines TRBV20-1 with TRBJ2-5; 13 nucleotides agree with TRBD2. Germline V gene sequence: CDR1 DFQATT, CDR2 SNEGSKA (reference sequence). With V trimmed by 3 bases and J by 4 bases, 8 bases remained unmatched. The CDR3 spans 16 residues. In nucleotides, the CDR3 is TGCAGTGCTAGTCCGGGGACTAGCGGGAAAGGAGAGACCCAGTACTTC. Protein: CSASPGTSGKGETQYF.

V usage is TRBV27 and J usage is TRBJ2-1, with TRBD2 matching 13 bases. The germline CDR1 and CDR2 sequences are MNHEY and SMNVEV (reference sequence). The trim removed 2 bases at V and 0 bases at J, leaving 1 base unmatched. This CDR3 is built from 17 residues. This chain's CDR3 is CASSLRTSGSSYNEQFF. In DNA form, the CDR3 reads TGTGCCAGCAGTTTACGGACTAGCGGGAGCTCCTACAATGAGCAGTTCTTC.

The rearrangement links TRBV6-2 or TRBV6-3 to TRBJ1-2; D possibly corresponds to TRBD1 (5 bases). Trimming stripped 4 bases from V and 8 bases from J, with 8 bases between. There are 11 residues in the CDR3. Per the germline V gene, CDR1 is MNHEY and CDR2 is SVGEGT. CDR3 nucleotides: TGTGCCAGCAGTTTTGCAGGGGGCTACACCTTC. This encodes CASSFAGGYTF.

The chain recombines TRBV6-1 with TRBJ2-1; a possible D gene is TRBD1 (5 bases). The CDR3 extends over 13 amino acids. In germline, CDR1 is MNHNS, CDR2 SASEGT. Trimming cost V 6 bases and J 8 bases, with 14 bases left between them. CDR3 DNA sequence: TGTGCCAGCAGACGCCCGACAGCCCATGAGCAGTTCTTC. It encodes CASRRPTAHEQFF.